One T cell receptor beta chain is described in this entry. This sample is drawn from a study of blood T cell repertoires in COVID-19. Study at large: The United States, Italy and Spain supplied acute and convalescent COVID-19 samples. T cells, B-cell-depleted T cells, or PBMCs provided the cDNA or gDNA that served as material.

Authors' data handling: Reference gene primers were amplified, and this amplification served to estimate nucleated cell counts. Here immunoSEQ multiplex PCR was the method, and the copy in TCRdb shows in-frame clones only, minus some. That table furnishes V, J and clone size, whereas the DNA furnished D and trimming. The data contain 250,000 to 350,000 clones, around 90% of them seen just once; the ten biggest clones take up 0.94%. CDR3 length equals 15 residues. In germline, CDR1 is SEHNR, CDR2 FQNEAQ (reference sequence). V gave up 5 bases and J gave up 1 base; unmatched junction bases: 5. This receptor was obtained from a woman aged 40 to 50 who had recovered from COVID-19. Sequences were obtained from peripheral blood. V is TRBV7-9 and J is TRBJ2-3; 8 nucleotides match TRBD2. The CDR3 DNA sequence: TGTGCCAGCAGCCCAAGCGGGAGTGGCACAGATACGCAGTATTTT. Its translation: CASSPSGSGTDTQYF. The full variable domain, in which reference TRBV7-9 and TRBJ2-3 provide the parts outside the CDR3, is DTGVSQNPRHKITKRGQNVTFRCDPISEHNRLYWYRQTLGQGPEFLTYFQNEAQLEKSRLLSDRFSAERPKGSFSTLEIQRTEQGDSAMYLCASSPSGSGTDTQYFGPGTRLTVL.